This T cell receptor (beta chain) comes out of a study of human T cells and chemical hapten exposure. Overall study context: Upper inner arm skin measuring about 2 cm by about 2 cm received 2% DPC for sensitization.

Time point: patch test 1, 2 weeks after DPC sensitization. Treatment indicated: therapeutic diphenylcyclopropenone sensitization with weekly scalp DPC. As to this clonotype: Its antigen is unknown.

TCRdb re-derived calls from the RACE reads in MiXCR, one entry per CDR3 protein. The sample shows 180,000 or so distinct CDR3 sequences, about 15% of them seen only once. The CDR3 covers 12 residues. V lost 4 bases, J lost 7 bases, and 10 bases lay in between. Germline V gives CDR1 SGHTA, CDR2 FQGNSA. Findings and caveats of the study: Alopecia affecting every donor means their immune response may not match healthy people's.

The sample consisted of whole blood, taken in connection with sensitization to the hapten diphenylcyclopropenone (DPC). The chain carries TRBV7-2 and TRBJ1-1; D gene ambiguous. The TCR originated in a woman in her thirties with alopecia areata. Some clones in this sample may be carry-over from other donors' samples. The CDR3 loop is CASSSAAGEAFF. Written as DNA, the CDR3 is TGTGCCAGCAGCTCGGCGGCAGGTGAAGCTTTCTTT.